The subject of this entry is one T cell receptor beta chain. This record comes from a study of T-cell memory formation after mild COVID-19. TCRdb used MiXCR to reprocess the 5' RACE reads, holding one entry per CDR3 protein. The repertoire holds roughly 410,000 distinct CDR3 sequences, with roughly 24% as singletons. This CDR3 has 12 amino acids. Looked up from germline, CDR1 is SGHTA and CDR2 is FQGNSA. Trimming pared 7 bases from V and 9 bases from J, leaving 13 bases between. The sequence was obtained from an adult woman who had mild COVID-19 (a few samples of this study predate the infection). Cell type and time point are not known. The specimen sequenced was PBMCs or a T cell subset sorted from them (not recorded which). V is TRBV7-2 and J is TRBJ2-1; D possibly corresponds to TRBD1 (6 bases). The chain's CDR3 is CASTPGVGEQFF. The CDR3 DNA follows: TGTGCCAGCACCCCAGGGGTCGGTGAGCAGTTCTTC.